The entry below describes one T cell receptor beta chain. The data originate from a study of blood T cell repertoires in COVID-19. There are 23 residues in the CDR3. Measured with immunoSEQ multiplex PCR; TCRdb has only the in-frame clones, and not every one. The sample records tens of thousands of clones, 74% being singletons. Material for sequencing was peripheral blood. This clonotype originated in a man in his 70s with COVID-19, enrolled during active disease. The chain links TRBV1 to TRBJ2-5; TRBD2 is the table's D call and was not checked against the DNA. TRBV1 is a recognized pseudogene. CDR3 sequence: CTSSRTFPGRREFCALAQETQYF. The CDR3 DNA sequence: TGCACCAGCAGCCGTACTTTCCCGGGGCGGCGGGAGTTTTGTGCTTTGGCCCAAGAGACCCAGTACTTC.